These 6 T cell receptor beta chains were all obtained from the same sample, sequenced in a study of blood T cell repertoires in COVID-19. Here immunoSEQ multiplex PCR was the method, and the copy in TCRdb shows in-frame clones only, minus some. The repertoire holds roughly 200,000 clones, with roughly nine tenths as singletons. Input material: PBMCs or T cells enriched from blood (not recorded which). The receptors originated from a woman in her 40s with acute COVID-19.

V usage is TRBV27 and J usage is TRBJ1-5; TRBD1 aligns across 8 bases. Trimming took 5 bases from V and 9 from J; bases not matched to a gene: 18. The germline gives CDR1 MNHEY, CDR2 SMNVEV (reference sequence). CDR3 length equals 17 residues. The CDR3 region has the DNA TGTGCCAGCAGTCCGGAACCGACAGGGGAAAGTTTGATGCCCCAGCATTTT. Translated: CASSPEPTGESLMPQHF.

The rearrangement joins TRBV6-5 to TRBJ1-1, with 8 bases identical to TRBD1. Germline V gene sequence: CDR1 MNHEY, CDR2 SVGAGI. Trimming removed 0 bases from V and 6 bases from J; junction bases left unmatched: 6. This CDR3 has 15 amino acids. The CDR3 is CASSYSGQGGSEAFF. The CDR3 coding sequence is TGTGCCAGCAGTTACTCTGGACAGGGAGGGTCTGAAGCTTTCTTT.

The chain combines TRBV4-1 with TRBJ2-6; the match to TRBD1 covers 8 bases. V shed 5 bases, J shed 0 bases, and the junction held 0 bases outside the gene matches. This CDR3 contains 15 residues. The germline gives CDR1 MGHRA, CDR2 YSYEKL. The CDR3 bases are TGCGCCAGCAGCGGACAGGGCTCTGGGGCCAACGTCCTGACTTTC. This translates into CASSGQGSGANVLTF.

The rearrangement uses TRBV19 and TRBJ2-2; TRBD1 matches at 7 bases. The CDR3 extends over 16 amino acids. Per the germline V gene, CDR1 is LNHDA and CDR2 is SQIVND (reference sequence). Trimming at V came to 2 bases and at J to 0 bases, leaving 3 bases not matched to a gene. The CDR3 reads CASSIIGTANTGELFF. The CDR3 coding sequence is TGTGCCAGTAGTATAATAGGGACAGCGAACACCGGGGAGCTGTTTTTT.

The chain has TRBV19 and TRBJ1-2, with 8 bases lining up with TRBD1. V shed 5 bases and J 6 bases; nucleotides not matched to a gene: 5. The CDR3 consists of 13 residues. Germline loops: CDR1 LNHDA, CDR2 SQIVND (reference sequence). The CDR3 DNA follows: TGTGCCAGTAGTCCCACAGGGGGTAATGGCTACACCTTC. It translates to CASSPTGGNGYTF.

A few counts support this clone. This sequence joins TRBV5-3 and TRBJ2-2, with 10 bases fitting TRBD2. TRBV5-3 is an ORF for which the function is uncertain. V dropped 7 bases and J dropped 1; count of bases not matched to a gene: 10. The CDR3 is 17 amino acids. CDR3 protein: CARVLPIAGGNTGELFF. The CDR3, as DNA: TGTGCCAGAGTCCTGCCCATAGCGGGAGGGAACACCGGGGAGCTGTTTTTT.